Shown below are 26 T cell receptor beta chains from a single sample sequenced in a study of long-term antiretroviral therapy in people with HIV. Survey-level immunoSEQ v3.0 assays were run. TCRdb's table, derived via immunoSEQ multiplex PCR, lists solely in-frame clones and lacks some. This table has about 23,000 clones, roughly four fifths appearing once. The sample in question was unsorted PBMCs, obtained 1.5 years after starting antiretroviral therapy. Source of these receptors: a man aged 25 to 40 with HIV.

The chain joins TRBV7-9 to TRBJ2-1; tentatively, D is TRBD1 (8 bases). CDR3 length: 15 residues. Deletions cut 10 bases from V and 4 bases from J, with 20 bases between. Germline-derived CDR1 and CDR2 are SEHNR and FQNEAQ (reference sequence). CDR3 protein: CAISGGGGLYNEQFF. CDR3 DNA sequence: TGTGCCATCTCAGGGGGCGGGGGTTTATACAATGAGCAGTTCTTC.

This chain uses TRBV11-2 with TRBJ2-7; TRBD2 matches 9 bases. The CDR3 sequence is 16 residues long. CDR1 is SGHAT, CDR2 FQNNGV, per germline. Unmatched junction bases numbered 7, after V lost 0 bases and J lost 4 bases. The CDR3 region is CASSLDVVAGVYEQYF. In nucleotides, the CDR3 is TGTGCCAGCAGCTTAGATGTGGTAGCGGGAGTTTACGAGCAGTACTTC.

This clone was observed a single time. V gene TRBV4-3 combines with J gene TRBJ2-3; 7 bases are a match to TRBD2. The J segment lost 4 bases and the V segment lost 2 bases, leaving 3 bases of the junction unmatched. This CDR3 has 14 amino acids. The germline CDR1 and CDR2 sequences are LGHNA and YSLEER. The CDR3 DNA reads TGCGCCAGCAGCCAACCGGGGGGTCCAGATACGCAGTATTTT. It is translated as CASSQPGGPDTQYF.

The V call is TRBV7-3, the J call TRBJ1-6, with 7 positions matching TRBD1. In germline, CDR1 is SGHTA, CDR2 FQGTGA. The CDR3 sequence is 15 residues long. V was clipped by 1 base and J by 10 bases; unmatched bases: 7. CDR3 sequence: CASSLKGGSRSPLHF. Written as DNA, the CDR3 is TGTGCCAGCAGCTTAAAAGGGGGCTCCCGCTCACCCCTCCACTTT.

J is TRBJ1-2 and V is TRBV30, with TRBD1 matching over 7 bases. CDR1 is GTSNPN, CDR2 SVGIG, per germline (reference sequence). The J segment lost 6 bases and the V segment lost 1 base, leaving 20 bases of the junction unmatched. The CDR3 totals 18 residues. The CDR3 nucleotides are TGTGCCTGGAGTGCAGAGATAGTCAGGGGGTTTGGAACTAATGGCTACACCTTC. Encoded protein: CAWSAEIVRGFGTNGYTF.

The V call is TRBV5-4, the J call TRBJ1-2, with 7 bases that match TRBD1. V shed 1 base and J 7 bases; nucleotides not matched to a gene: 1. The CDR3 consists of 12 residues. Germline assignment: CDR1 SGHNT and CDR2 YYREEE (reference sequence). The CDR3 DNA follows: TGTGCCAGCAGCTTGACAGGGGCTGGCTACACCTTC. It yields the protein CASSLTGAGYTF.

J is TRBJ1-3 and V is TRBV7-9; perhaps TRBD1 as D (6 bases). V shed 8 bases and J shed 1 base, with 9 bases lying between them. The CDR3 length is 13 residues. Germline V gene sequence: CDR1 SEHNR, CDR2 FQNEAQ (reference sequence). This CDR3 reads CASARGSGNTIYF. DNA for the CDR3: TGTGCCAGCGCCAGGGGATCTGGAAACACCATATATTTT.

This chain connects TRBV6-5 to TRBJ2-1, with 7 nucleotides matching TRBD2. Unmatched junction bases numbered 9, after V lost 0 bases and J lost 7 bases. Germline lookup yields CDR1 MNHEY and CDR2 SVGAGI. The CDR3 totals 16 residues. CDR3 nucleotide sequence: TGTGCCAGCAGTTACTCACGCGGGGGATCGACAAATGAGCAGTTCTTC. The encoded protein is CASSYSRGGSTNEQFF.

The gene calls are TRBV7-9 and TRBJ2-7; D not certain. The CDR3 has 13 residues. V was cut by 3 bases and J by 9 bases, with 15 bases left in between. Germline loops: CDR1 SEHNR, CDR2 FQNEAQ (reference sequence). The CDR3 nucleotides are TGTGCCAGCAGCTTTTTTGGGAACTTAGGGCAGTACTTC. The encoded protein is CASSFFGNLGQYF.

The chain combines TRBV5-1 with TRBJ2-5; 7 bases map to TRBD1. The CDR3 length is 16 residues. V lost 0 bases to trimming and J lost 5 bases; unmatched junction nucleotides: 10. CDR1 is SGHRS and CDR2 is YFSETQ in the germline V gene. The CDR3 DNA reads TGCGCCAGCAGCTTGGTTGGGCAGGGGGATTGGGAGACCCAGTACTTC. The encoded protein is CASSLVGQGDWETQYF.

The rearrangement links TRBV18 to TRBJ2-7; TRBD2 matches 8 bases. V lost 3 bases to trimming and J lost 5 bases; unmatched junction nucleotides: 3. Germline V lookup: CDR1 KGHSH, CDR2 LQKENI. The CDR3 runs 13 residues. The CDR3 DNA reads TGTGCCAGCTCACCGGGGACTAGGGACGAGCAGTACTTC. Its translation: CASSPGTRDEQYF. The whole variable domain, filled in from reference TRBV18 and TRBJ2-7, reads NAGVMQNPRHLVRRRGQEARLRCSPMKGHSHVYWYRQLPEEGLKFMVYLQKENIIDESGMPKERFSAEFPKEGPSILRIQQVVRGDSAAYFCASSPGTRDEQYFGPGTRLTVT.

V usage is TRBV28 and J usage is TRBJ2-7, with 7 bases lining up with TRBD1. Germline CDR1 MDHEN, CDR2 SYDVKM. Germline trimming cut 9 bases from V and 2 bases from J; bases unmatched to any gene: 10. This CDR3 region has 14 residues. CDR3 protein: CASREVRGTYEQYF. In DNA, the CDR3 is TGTGCCAGTCGAGAAGTCAGGGGGACCTACGAGCAGTACTTC. Combining the CDR3 with reference TRBV28 and TRBJ2-7 gives the whole variable domain DVKVTQSSRYLVKRTGEKVFLECVQDMDHENMFWYRQDPGLGLRLIYFSYDVKMKEKGDIPEGYSVSREKKERFSLILESASTNQTSMYLCASREVRGTYEQYFGPGTRLTVT.

V gene TRBV7-9 combines with J gene TRBJ2-3, with D uncertain. Trimming left V 8 bases short and J 3 bases short, with 6 bases between. This CDR3 spans 11 amino acids. Looked up from germline, CDR1 is SEHNR and CDR2 is FQNEAQ (reference sequence). Written as DNA, the CDR3 is TGTGCCAGCGCCAGAACAGATACGCAGTATTTT. Amino acid sequence: CASARTDTQYF.

The chain combines TRBV10-3 with TRBJ2-7; possible D gene TRBD1, 6 bases. CDR1 and CDR2 from the germline V gene are ENHRY and SYGVKD. Trimming pared 8 bases from V and 2 bases from J, leaving 10 bases between. The CDR3 length is 12 residues. CDR3 coding DNA: TGTGCCATCGCAGGGGAAGCCTACGAGCAGTACTTC. It codes for CAIAGEAYEQYF.

The chain has TRBV6-6 and TRBJ1-1; the D gene is possibly TRBD1 (5 bases). The CDR3 totals 16 residues. Germline values: CDR1 MNHNY, CDR2 SVGAGI (reference sequence). V shed 5 bases and J shed 4 bases, with 20 bases lying between them. The DNA for the CDR3 is TGTGCCAGCAGTCCACTCGGGACCCTTGCTTTCACTGAAGCTTTCTTT. Translation: CASSPLGTLAFTEAFF.

The V call is TRBV7-2, the J call TRBJ2-3; D unclear. The CDR3 totals 12 residues. Trimming took 3 bases from V and 2 from J, leaving 3 bases between them. CDR1 and CDR2 (germline): SGHTA, FQGNSA. DNA of the CDR3: TGTGCCAGCAGCTTCGACACAGATACGCAGTATTTT. Amino acids: CASSFDTDTQYF. Full variable domain (rest looked up from reference TRBV7-2 and TRBJ2-3): GAGVSQSPSNKVTEKGKDVELRCDPISGHTALYWYRQSLGQGLEFLIYFQGNSAPDKSGLPSDRFSAERTGGSVSTLTIQRTQQEDSAVYLCASSFDTDTQYFGPGTRLTVL.

This rearrangement joins TRBV6-6 to TRBJ1-4; 7 positions match TRBD1. Germline lookup yields CDR1 MNHNY and CDR2 SVGAGI (reference sequence). The CDR3 has 16 residues. Trimming at V came to 6 bases and at J to 5 bases, leaving 12 bases not matched to a gene. For the CDR3, the DNA is TGTGCCAGCAGCTCCCGACAGGGAAGGGGGAATGAAAAACTGTTTTTT. Encoded protein: CASSSRQGRGNEKLFF.

The chain recombines TRBV6-1 with TRBJ1-5; 9 bases match TRBD1. Trimming took 9 bases from V and 6 from J; bases not matched to a gene: 9. There are 14 residues in the CDR3. Germline CDR1 and CDR2: MNHNS and SASEGT. The DNA of the CDR3 is TGTGCCAGTGCGACAGGGGGAGGAAGTCAGCCCCAGCATTTT. Protein: CASATGGGSQPQHF.

The rearrangement uses TRBV20-1 and TRBJ2-7; D not certain. CDR3 length: 11 amino acids. Per the germline V gene, CDR1 is DFQATT and CDR2 is SNEGSKA (reference sequence). V lost 5 bases, J lost 5 bases, and 10 bases lay in between. The CDR3 loop is CSAPRVDEQYF. The CDR3 nucleotides read TGCAGTGCTCCACGGGTTGACGAGCAGTACTTC.

This chain uses TRBV4-3 with TRBJ2-7; D is undetermined. Germline V CDR1 and CDR2: LGHNA, YSLEER. Trimming took off 0 bases at V and 6 bases at J, with 9 bases between the two ends. The CDR3 has 13 amino acids. The chain's CDR3 is CASSQDPSSEQYF. CDR3 sequence (DNA): TGCGCCAGCAGCCAAGATCCGTCTTCCGAGCAGTACTTC.

A single count supports this clone. The V and J genes are TRBV19 and TRBJ2-3; tentatively, D is TRBD2 (5 bases). This CDR3 spans 15 amino acids. The V end was cut by 1 base, the J end by 0 bases, with 8 bases between. Germline loops: CDR1 LNHDA, CDR2 SQIVND (reference sequence). CDR3 region: CASSIGLASTDTQYF. The CDR3 DNA reads as TGTGCCAGTAGTATAGGGCTAGCTAGCACAGATACGCAGTATTTT. The full variable domain, its missing parts supplied by reference TRBV19 and TRBJ2-3, is DGGITQSPKYLFRKEGQNVTLSCEQNLNHDAMYWYRQDPGQGLRLIYYSQIVNDFQKGDIAEGYSVSREKKESFPLTVTSAQKNPTAFYLCASSIGLASTDTQYFGPGTRLTVL.

V is TRBV5-4 and J is TRBJ2-3; D may be TRBD1 (6 bases). Trimming stripped 4 bases from V and 0 bases from J, with 15 bases between. The length of the CDR3 is 16 residues. The germline V gene has CDR1 SGHNT and CDR2 YYREEE (reference sequence). The CDR3 bases are TGTGCCAGCAGCCCCCCAGGGGCTTCGAGCACAGATACGCAGTATTTT. Translated: CASSPPGASSTDTQYF.

The chain recombines TRBV6-1 with TRBJ2-5, with TRBD2 identical over 7 bases. This CDR3 spans 13 amino acids. CDR1 is MNHNS and CDR2 is SASEGT in the germline V gene. The J segment lost 5 bases and the V segment lost 10 bases, leaving 10 bases of the junction unmatched. The CDR3 loop is CAISQRGGETQYF. As DNA, the CDR3 is TGTGCCATTTCTCAGCGGGGAGGGGAGACCCAGTACTTC.

This chain connects TRBV10-2 to TRBJ1-1; perhaps TRBD1 as D (5 bases). CDR1 WSHSY and CDR2 SAAADI come from the germline V gene. CDR3 length: 15 amino acids. V lost 2 bases to trimming and J lost 7 bases, with 17 bases between them. This CDR3 is CASSEIGVNKGEAFF. The CDR3 DNA reads as TGCGCCAGCAGTGAGATAGGGGTCAACAAGGGTGAAGCTTTCTTT.

This rearrangement joins TRBV5-4 to TRBJ2-1; 9 bases fit TRBD2. Per germline, CDR1 SGHNT and CDR2 YYREEE (reference sequence). CDR3 length equals 15 residues. Losses at the gene ends were 4 bases for V and 3 bases for J; bases not matched to a gene: 5. CDR3 nucleotide sequence: TGTGCCAGCAGCCCCCTAGCGGGGCTCTACAATGAGCAGTTCTTC. Protein sequence: CASSPLAGLYNEQFF.

The gene calls are TRBV10-2 and TRBJ2-7; D gene ambiguous. The V end was cut by 1 base, the J end by 2 bases, with 9 bases between. Germline CDR1 reads WSHSY; CDR2 reads SAAADI. The CDR3 contains 14 residues. The CDR3 sequence: CASSEFGSPYEQYF. CDR3 DNA: TGCGCCAGCAGTGAGTTCGGTAGCCCCTACGAGCAGTACTTC.